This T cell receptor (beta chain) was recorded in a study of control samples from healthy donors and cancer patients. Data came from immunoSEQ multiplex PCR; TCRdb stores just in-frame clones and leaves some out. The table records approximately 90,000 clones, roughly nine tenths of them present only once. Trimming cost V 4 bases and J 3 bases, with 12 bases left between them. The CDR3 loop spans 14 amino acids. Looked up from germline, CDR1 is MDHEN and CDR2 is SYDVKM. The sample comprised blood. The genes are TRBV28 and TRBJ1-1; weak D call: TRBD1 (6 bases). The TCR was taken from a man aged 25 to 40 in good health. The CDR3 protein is CASSSPGGYTEAFF. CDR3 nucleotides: TGTGCCAGCAGTTCCCCGGGGGGCTACACTGAAGCTTTCTTT.